This TCR beta chain originates from a study of CD8 T cells in Susac syndrome. Study-level points and caveats: Peak Susac CD8+ clonal expansion occurred in TEMRA cells and active patients.

Roughly 0.45 to 1 ug RNA was reverse transcribed with random hexamers. It was immunoSEQ multiplex PCR that amplified TCR beta CDR3 across 54 Vbeta and 13 Jbeta. Each CDR3 protein gets one entry after TCRdb re-called the immunoSEQ multiplex PCR reads with MiXCR. The sample lists 65,000 to 95,000 distinct CDR3 sequences, approximately 95% occurring once. Comments on this clonotype: Its antigen is not identified.

The germline V and J ends were trimmed by 1 base and 6 bases, with 13 bases remaining between them. Germline CDR1 MGHRA, CDR2 YSYEKL. CDR3 length: 14 residues. TEMRA cells were FACS-enriched, with CD8+ and CD4+ T cells isolated negatively. V and J are TRBV4-1 and TRBJ2-7; the D is unclear. This receptor was obtained from a human donor with Susac syndrome. The sequencing input was CD8+ T cells from PBMCs. CDR3 bases: TGCGCCAGCAGCCAAGTCCGGACCGGCCGCGAGCAGTACTTC. The encoded protein is CASSQVRTGREQYF.